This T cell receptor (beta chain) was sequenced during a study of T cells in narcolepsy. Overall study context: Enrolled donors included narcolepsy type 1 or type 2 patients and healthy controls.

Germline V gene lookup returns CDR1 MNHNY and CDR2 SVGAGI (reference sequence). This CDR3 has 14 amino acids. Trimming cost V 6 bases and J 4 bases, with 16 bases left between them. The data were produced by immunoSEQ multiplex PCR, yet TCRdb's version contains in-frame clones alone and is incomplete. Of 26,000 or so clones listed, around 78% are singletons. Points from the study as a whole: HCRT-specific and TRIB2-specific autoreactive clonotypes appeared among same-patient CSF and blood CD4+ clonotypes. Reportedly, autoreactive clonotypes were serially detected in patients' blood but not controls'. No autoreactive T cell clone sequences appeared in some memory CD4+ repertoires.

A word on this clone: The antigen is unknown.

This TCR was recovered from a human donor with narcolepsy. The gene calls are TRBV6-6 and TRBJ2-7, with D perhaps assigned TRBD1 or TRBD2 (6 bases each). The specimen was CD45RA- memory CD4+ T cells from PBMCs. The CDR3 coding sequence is TGTGCCAGCAGACTACAGGGAGGACCGTACGAGCAGTACTTC. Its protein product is CASRLQGGPYEQYF.